The 10 T cell receptor beta chains below were found in one sample sequenced in a study of cytomegalovirus exposure and HLA in healthy donors. Primers: 60 Vbeta forward and 13 Jbeta reverse. Assay: immunoSEQ multiplex PCR; the TCRdb copy retains only in-frame clones and omits some. The sample carries 95,000 to 150,000 clones, under 85% recorded once. Sequenced sample: PBMCs. Receptors were obtained from a woman in her forties or fifties in good health and CMV-seropositive.

This chain uses TRBV6-6 with TRBJ2-1, with D possibly matching TRBD2 (5 bases). Trimming cost V 2 bases and J 4 bases, with 12 bases left between them. Germline loops: CDR1 MNHNY, CDR2 SVGAGI (reference sequence). The CDR3 extends over 15 amino acids. Written as DNA, the CDR3 is TGTGCCAGCAGTTACGGGCAGCGGAGATACAATGAGCAGTTCTTC. Translation: CASSYGQRRYNEQFF.

The chain recombines TRBV7-8 with TRBJ2-1, with 7 bases that match TRBD2. The CDR3 covers 15 residues. Per the germline V gene, CDR1 is SGHVS and CDR2 is FQNEAQ. With 3 bases clipped from V and 4 bases from J, the junction kept 6 bases outside the gene matches. The CDR3 DNA reads as TGTGCCAGCAGCTTTAGGAGGGGACTATACAATGAGCAGTTCTTC. Residues: CASSFRRGLYNEQFF.

The CDR3 here is CASSLEGQGSYGYTF. As DNA, the CDR3 is TGCGCCAGCAGCTTGGAAGGACAGGGGAGCTATGGCTACACCTTC. The chain is built from TRBV5-1 and TRBJ1-2, with 9 bases lining up with TRBD1. The CDR3 runs to 15 residues. Germline loops: CDR1 SGHRS, CDR2 YFSETQ. The V segment lost 0 bases and the J segment 4 bases; nucleotides outside the gene matches: 4.

This chain links TRBV18 with TRBJ2-7; 10 bases map to TRBD2. The CDR3 totals 15 residues. The junction had 4 bases not matched to a gene; V was cut back by 3 bases and J by 2 bases. CDR1 is KGHSH, CDR2 LQKENI, per germline. CDR3 nucleotides: TGTGCCAGCTCACCCGATAGCGGGGGGACCTACGAGCAGTACTTC. Protein sequence: CASSPDSGGTYEQYF. The variable domain in full, with the rest retrieved from reference TRBV18 and TRBJ2-7, is NAGVMQNPRHLVRRRGQEARLRCSPMKGHSHVYWYRQLPEEGLKFMVYLQKENIIDESGMPKERFSAEFPKEGPSILRIQQVVRGDSAAYFCASSPDSGGTYEQYFGPGTRLTVT.

V usage is TRBV7-9 and J usage is TRBJ2-1; TRBD2 is a possible D gene (6 bases). CDR3 length: 14 amino acids. In germline, CDR1 is SEHNR, CDR2 FQNEAQ (reference sequence). V lost 2 bases and J lost 5, with 10 bases in between. The CDR3: CASSLMREHNEQFF. The CDR3 coding sequence is TGTGCCAGCAGCTTAATGCGGGAACACAATGAGCAGTTCTTC. The whole variable domain, filled in from reference TRBV7-9 and TRBJ2-1, reads DTGVSQNPRHKITKRGQNVTFRCDPISEHNRLYWYRQTLGQGPEFLTYFQNEAQLEKSRLLSDRFSAERPKGSFSTLEIQRTEQGDSAMYLCASSLMREHNEQFFGPGTRLTVL.

The chain joins TRBV6-6 to TRBJ1-2, with D possibly being TRBD1 (6 bases). V was trimmed by 2 bases and J by 3 bases, leaving 7 bases between them. The CDR3 is 13 residues long. CDR1 is MNHNY, CDR2 SVGAGI, per germline (reference sequence). The CDR3 region is CASSYGQHYGYTF. Here the CDR3 DNA reads TGTGCCAGCAGTTACGGACAGCACTATGGCTACACCTTC.

V gene TRBV10-3 combines with J gene TRBJ2-5, with TRBD1 as a possible D gene (6 bases). The CDR3 runs 15 residues. Per germline, CDR1 ENHRY and CDR2 SYGVKD. V was pared by 3 bases and J by 4 bases, with 15 bases between. This CDR3 is CAISDTGSFRETQYF. The DNA of the CDR3 is TGTGCCATCAGTGATACAGGGTCTTTCCGAGAGACCCAGTACTTC.

The table lists this clone with a count of one. The chain recombines TRBV7-2 with TRBJ1-1, with TRBD1 as a possible D gene (5 bases). Germline V gene lookup returns CDR1 SGHTA and CDR2 FQGNSA. V lost 5 bases, J lost 2 bases, and 9 bases lay in between. This CDR3 contains 13 residues. CDR3 amino acids: CASSHGTNTEAFF. CDR3 sequence (DNA): TGTGCCAGCAGCCACGGGACTAACACTGAAGCTTTCTTT.

The chain couples TRBV29-1 to TRBJ2-1; 11 nucleotides align to TRBD2. V shed 5 bases and J 11 bases; nucleotides not matched to a gene: 5. The CDR3 extends over 12 amino acids. Germline lookup yields CDR1 SQVTM and CDR2 ANQGSEA. The CDR3 loop is CSVLLAGGQQFF. The DNA for the CDR3 is TGCAGCGTTCTCCTAGCGGGAGGACAGCAGTTCTTC.

This sequence joins TRBV7-2 and TRBJ1-2; possibly TRBD1 for D (5 bases). Germline V gene sequence: CDR1 SGHTA, CDR2 FQGNSA. There are 15 residues in the CDR3. The germline V and J ends were trimmed by 3 bases and 4 bases, with 15 bases remaining between them. Here the CDR3 DNA reads TGTGCCAGCAGCTTCGAGGGGAGGGCCGTCTATGGCTACACCTTC. This translates into CASSFEGRAVYGYTF.